Listed below are T cell receptor beta chains from one sample, sequenced in a study of blood T cells in healthy people across ages. Each CDR3 protein gets one entry after TCRdb re-called the 5' RACE reads with MiXCR. Altogether 800,000 or so distinct CDR3 sequences are present, around 62% being singletons, with the ten largest covering around 30%. The sequenced sample was blood. The origin of the receptors is a man younger than 45 in good health. Each CDR3 is given with its conserved first and last residue. The order of the fields is clone size, J gene, D gene, V gene, CDR3 DNA, CDR3 protein. D genes are given only for firm matches. For some rows the clone size is stated as once, few or many, or as a class when expanded; others skip it.

few | TRBJ1-6 | TRBD1 | TRBV5-6 | TGTGCCAGCAGCGGTCATGGACAGGGGTATTCACCCCTCCACTTT | CASSGHGQGYSPLHF
- | TRBJ1-6 | - | TRBV15 | TGTGCCACCAGCAGAGCCGATTCACCCCTCCACTTT | CATSRADSPLHF
- | TRBJ2-7 | - | TRBV20-1 | TGCAGTGCTCTCTTCTCGGGGACGCACTCCTACGAGCAGTACTTC | CSALFSGTHSYEQYF
- | TRBJ1-2 | - | TRBV7-2 | TGTGCCAGCAGCCCTTATCCTATGAGGGATCATGGCTACACCTTC | CASSPYPMRDHGYTF
few | TRBJ2-7 | TRBD1 | TRBV12-3/TRBV12-4 | TGTGCCAGCAGGGAACAGGGGTACGAGCAGTACTTC | CASREQGYEQYF
- | TRBJ2-2 | - | TRBV11-1 | TGTGCCAGCAGCTTCCCCAAGACAGGAGGAACGAACACCGGGGAGCTGTTTTTT | CASSFPKTGGTNTGELFF
- | TRBJ2-1 | TRBD2 | TRBV12-3/TRBV12-4 | TGTGCCAGCAGTTTATCTTCCGGGACTAGCGTTCCCTACAATGAGCAGTTCTTC | CASSLSSGTSVPYNEQFF
- | TRBJ2-7 | - | TRBV2 | TGTGCCAGCTTTTCCTCCTACGAGCAGTACTTC | CASFSSYEQYF
- | TRBJ1-4 | - | TRBV2 | TGTGCCAGCTCGACAGGAAGGAGTGAAAAACTGTTTTTT | CASSTGRSEKLFF
once | TRBJ2-2 | TRBD2 | TRBV29-1 | TGCAGCGTTGAAGATCGGGGGGCCGGGGAGCTGTTTTTT | CSVEDRGAGELFF
- | TRBJ1-5 | - | TRBV27 | TGTGCCAGCAAAGGTAGCGTTAGCAATCAGCCCCAGCATTTT | CASKGSVSNQPQHF
- | TRBJ1-2 | - | TRBV24-1 | TGTGCCACCAGTCCGGGGACCCTCCAGGACGCTAACTATGGCTGCACCTTC | CATSPGTLQDANYGCTF
few | TRBJ1-1 | TRBD1 | TRBV6-6 | TGTGCCAGCAGTTCGAGTACAGGGGTGATGACTGAAGCTTTCTTT | CASSSSTGVMTEAFF
- | TRBJ2-7 | - | TRBV4-3 | TGCGCCAGCAGCCAAGCAAGGACATCTTCCTACGAGCAGTACTTC | CASSQARTSSYEQYF
once | TRBJ2-5 | - | TRBV2 | TGTGCCAGCAGTGTACTAGCCCGTCAAGAGACCCAGTACTTC | CASSVLARQETQYF
- | TRBJ2-3 | TRBD2 | TRBV11-2 | TGTGCCAGCAGCTCGGGACTAGCGGTCACAGATACGCAGTATTTT | CASSSGLAVTDTQYF
few | TRBJ2-1 | TRBD2 | TRBV29-1 | TGCAGCGTAGCCGGGACTAGCGGATACAATGAGCAGTTCTTC | CSVAGTSGYNEQFF
- | TRBJ1-6 | - | TRBV19 | TGTGCCAGTAGTATTAGTCCGGGTATGAATTCACCCCTCCACTTT | CASSISPGMNSPLHF
- | TRBJ1-5 | - | TRBV14 | TGTGCCAGCAGCCAGAGTATTTCCCAGCCCCAGCATTTT | CASSQSISQPQHF
- | TRBJ2-7 | - | TRBV14 | TGTGCCAGCAGCCAAGTGAGACTCTCCTACGAGCAGTACTTC | CASSQVRLSYEQYF
- | TRBJ2-5 | TRBD1 | TRBV11-3 | TGTGCCAGCAGCTTAAGGTCCCGGTCCGACAGGGGGAAAGAGACCCAGTACTTC | CASSLRSRSDRGKETQYF
few | TRBJ1-6 | - | TRBV20-1 | TGCAGTGCTAGATACGTTTCACCCCTCCACTTT | CSARYVSPLHF
- | TRBJ2-5 | - | TRBV9 | TGTGCCACGGGCGGCAGGGTCGTGGAGACCCAGTACTTC | CATGGRVVETQYF
- | TRBJ2-1 | - | TRBV5-1 | TGCGCCAGCAGGACTCAGACTATCCGAGAGGGTGAGCAGTTCTTC | CASRTQTIREGEQFF
- | TRBJ2-5 | - | TRBV29-1 | TGCAGCGTTGCGGCGGGAAGAGAGACCCAGTACTTC | CSVAAGRETQYF
few | TRBJ2-1 | - | TRBV7-9 | TGTGCCAGCAGCTTCAGCGCCAATGAGCAGTTCTTC | CASSFSANEQFF
- | TRBJ2-5 | TRBD1 | TRBV6-5 | TGTGCCAGCACCAGGACAGGGCTGGAGACCCAGTACTTC | CASTRTGLETQYF
- | TRBJ2-3 | TRBD2 | TRBV7-2 | TGTGCCAGCAGCATTAGCGGGGGGGCCACAGATACGCAGTATTTT | CASSISGGATDTQYF
- | TRBJ1-2 | - | TRBV6-2/TRBV6-3 | TGTGCCAGCACCGAGGACCGGATCTATGGCTACACCTTC | CASTEDRIYGYTF
- | TRBJ2-1 | - | TRBV20-1 | TGCAGTGCTAGTCGGCAGTTTGGGTCAGGTGAGCAGTTCTTC | CSASRQFGSGEQFF
- | TRBJ2-2 | - | TRBV3-1 | TGTGCCAGCAGCCAAGACCCAGGGAGGGAGCTGTTTTTT | CASSQDPGRELFF
- | TRBJ2-3 | TRBD1 | TRBV5-1 | TGCGCCAGCAGCTCGGAGGACAGGGGACAAGATACGCAGTATTTT | CASSSEDRGQDTQYF
- | TRBJ2-5 | TRBD1 | TRBV7-2 | TGTGCCAGCAGCGGCGGGACAGGGGGCTGGGAGACCCAGTACTTC | CASSGGTGGWETQYF
- | TRBJ2-3 | - | TRBV5-1 | TGCGCCAGCAGCTTGTTCGGGCGAGATACGCAGTATTTT | CASSLFGRDTQYF
- | TRBJ2-7 | TRBD2 | TRBV20-1 | TGCAGTGCAAACGATCCGGGACTAGCTGTCAACGAGCAGTACTTC | CSANDPGLAVNEQYF
few | TRBJ2-3 | TRBD2 | TRBV12-3/TRBV12-4 | TGTGCCAGCAGTTTAGCGTCGAGGCCTAGCGGGTTCACAGATACGCAGTATTTT | CASSLASRPSGFTDTQYF
- | TRBJ2-3 | TRBD2 | TRBV7-2 | TGTGCCAGCAGCTTAGTACTAGCGGGGGCCACGGATACGCAGTATTTT | CASSLVLAGATDTQYF
- | TRBJ1-2 | - | TRBV4-3 | TGCGCCAGCAGCCAAGATCATGAGACACACGGCTACACCTTC | CASSQDHETHGYTF
- | TRBJ2-7 | - | TRBV6-1 | TGTGCCGGCAGTGAAGAGGCCGTGGTAGCTTACGAGCAGTACTTC | CAGSEEAVVAYEQYF
- | TRBJ2-3 | - | TRBV12-3/TRBV12-4 | TGTGCCAGCAGTTTAATCCTCGCTAGCGTAGCGACAGATACGCAGTATTTT | CASSLILASVATDTQYF
- | TRBJ1-5 | - | TRBV5-6 | TGTGCCAGCAGCTTGGCAGGGGCCCCCAATCAGCCCCGGCATTTT | CASSLAGAPNQPRHF
few | TRBJ2-5 | - | TRBV10-3 | TGTGCCATCAGTGACCGACCAGAGACCCAGTACTTC | CAISDRPETQYF
once | TRBJ2-3 | - | TRBV12-3/TRBV12-4 | TGTGCCAGCATCCCGATGCGGTCCTGGGGGGATACGCAGTATTTT | CASIPMRSWGDTQYF
once | TRBJ2-1 | TRBD2 | TRBV20-1 | TGCAGTGCACCGGGACTAGTTACGAATGAGCAGTTCTTC | CSAPGLVTNEQFF
- | TRBJ2-5 | TRBD1 | TRBV6-1 | TGTGCCAGCAGTGAATACGACAGGGGAGTTACGGAGACCCAGTACTTC | CASSEYDRGVTETQYF
- | TRBJ2-1 | TRBD2 | TRBV4-2 | TGTGCCAGCAGCCAAGTGGGCAGCGGGAGGTCCTACAATGAGCAGTTCTTC | CASSQVGSGRSYNEQFF
- | TRBJ2-7 | - | TRBV5-6 | TGTGCCAGCAGCACAAGATCGGGGTCATTCTACGAGCAGTACTTC | CASSTRSGSFYEQYF
- | TRBJ2-5 | - | TRBV28 | TGTGCCAGCGAGCGAGCCGGAGTGGGACAGTACTTC | CASERAGVGQYF
- | TRBJ2-1 | TRBD1 | TRBV3-1 | TGTGCCAGCAGCCAAGAAGCGGGGACAGGGCCGTTCTTC | CASSQEAGTGPFF
few | TRBJ2-3 | TRBD2 | TRBV7-9 | TGTGCCAGCAGCTTAGGAGCGGGGTTTGATACGCAGTATTTT | CASSLGAGFDTQYF
few | TRBJ2-3 | TRBD2 | TRBV20-1 | TGCAGTGCTAAGTCGGGGTCGCGGGGGGCTAGCGGGGATACGCAGTATTTT | CSAKSGSRGASGDTQYF
- | TRBJ2-5 | - | TRBV5-1 | TGCGCCAGCAGCTTGTACGACAGTTCTCAAGAGACCCAGTACTTC | CASSLYDSSQETQYF
- | TRBJ2-7 | - | TRBV29-1 | TGCAGCGTTGAAGCCAAGCGTTACGAGCAGTACTTC | CSVEAKRYEQYF
- | TRBJ1-5 | - | TRBV25-1 | TGTGCCAGCAGTGATCCTTCCGGGACATTAGACAATCAGCCCCAGCATTTT | CASSDPSGTLDNQPQHF
- | TRBJ1-6 | TRBD1 | TRBV7-2 | TGTGCCAGCAGCTTAGGGCGGGGACAGGTCTCTCCCCTCCACTTT | CASSLGRGQVSPLHF
- | TRBJ2-7 | - | TRBV20-1 | TGCAGTGCTACAGAAGGGAGAAACGAGCAGTACTTC | CSATEGRNEQYF
- | TRBJ1-6 | - | TRBV7-9 | TGTGCCAGCAGGCAACTCGATTCACCCCTCCACTTT | CASRQLDSPLHF
few | TRBJ2-7 | - | TRBV6-2/TRBV6-3 | TGTGCCAGCACTGACCCTTGGACGACGAAGCAGTACTTC | CASTDPWTTKQYF
- | TRBJ1-5 | TRBD1 | TRBV5-5 | TGTGCCAGCGGTTGGGGGGACAGGCAGCCCCAGCATTTT | CASGWGDRQPQHF